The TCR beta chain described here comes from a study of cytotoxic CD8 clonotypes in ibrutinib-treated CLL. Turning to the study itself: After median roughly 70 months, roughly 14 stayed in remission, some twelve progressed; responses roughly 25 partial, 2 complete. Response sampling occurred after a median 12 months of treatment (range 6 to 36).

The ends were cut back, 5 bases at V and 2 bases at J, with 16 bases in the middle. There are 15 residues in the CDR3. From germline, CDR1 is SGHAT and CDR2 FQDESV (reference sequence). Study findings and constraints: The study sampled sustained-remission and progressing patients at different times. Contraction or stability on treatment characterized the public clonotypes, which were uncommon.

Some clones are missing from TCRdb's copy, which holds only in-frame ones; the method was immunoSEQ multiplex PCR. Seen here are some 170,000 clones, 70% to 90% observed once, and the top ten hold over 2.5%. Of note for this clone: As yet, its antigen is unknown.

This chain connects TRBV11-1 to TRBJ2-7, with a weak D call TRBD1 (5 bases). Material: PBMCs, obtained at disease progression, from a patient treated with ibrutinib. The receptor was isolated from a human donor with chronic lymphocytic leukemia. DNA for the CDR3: TGTGCCAGCAGCGGAACCCGACAGCAAACCTACGAGCAGTACTTC. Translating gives CASSGTRQQTYEQYF.